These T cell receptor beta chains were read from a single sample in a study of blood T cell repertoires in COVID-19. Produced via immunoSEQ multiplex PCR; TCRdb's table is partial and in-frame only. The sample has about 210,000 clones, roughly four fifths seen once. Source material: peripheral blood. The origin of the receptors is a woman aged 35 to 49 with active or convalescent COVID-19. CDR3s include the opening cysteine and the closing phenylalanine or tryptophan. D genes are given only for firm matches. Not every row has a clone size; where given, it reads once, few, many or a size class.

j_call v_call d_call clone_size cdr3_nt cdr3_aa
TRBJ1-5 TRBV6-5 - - TGTGCCAGCAGATTACGTCAGAATAGCAATCAGCCCCAGCATTTT CASRLRQNSNQPQHF
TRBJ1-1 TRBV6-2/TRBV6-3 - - TGTGCCAGCAGTCTCCTAGACTACACTGAAGCTTTCTTT CASSLLDYTEAFF
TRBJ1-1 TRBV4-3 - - TGCGCCAGCAGCCAAGCCCCCCGGGGGATGAACACTGAAGCTTTCTTT CASSQAPRGMNTEAFF
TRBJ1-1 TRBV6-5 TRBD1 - TGTGCCAGCAGTTATGTTTTCAGGGGGCACACTGAAGCTTTCTTT CASSYVFRGHTEAFF
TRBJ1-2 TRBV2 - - TGTGCCAGCAGTGAAGTAGGGGAGGGCTATGGCTACACCTTC CASSEVGEGYGYTF
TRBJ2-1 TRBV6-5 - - TGTGCCAGCAGTCAACTAGCACGCAACAATGAGCAGTTCTTC CASSQLARNNEQFF
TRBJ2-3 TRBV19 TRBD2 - TGTGCCAGTAGTACGCGGACTAGCGGAACCACAGATACGCAGTATTTT CASSTRTSGTTDTQYF
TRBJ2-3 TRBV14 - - TGTGCCAGCAGCCAAGATTCGAACAGATACACAGATACGCAGTATTTT CASSQDSNRYTDTQYF
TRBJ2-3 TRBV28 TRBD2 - TGTGCCAGCAGCGGGGGGGCAGATACGCAGTATTTT CASSGGADTQYF
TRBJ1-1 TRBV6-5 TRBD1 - TGTGCCAGCAGTTACAGGCGACAGGGTGAAGCTTTCTTT CASSYRRQGEAFF
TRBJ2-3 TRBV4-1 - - TGCGCCAGCAGCCAAACTTTACCCAGGACTTTCAACACAGATACGCAGTATTTT CASSQTLPRTFNTDTQYF
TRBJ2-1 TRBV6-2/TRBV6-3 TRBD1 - TGTGCCAGCAGTGGACCCCGGGACAGGGTAGCCAATGAGCAGTTCTTC CASSGPRDRVANEQFF
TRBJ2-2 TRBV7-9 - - TGTGCCAGCAGCCAAATTCGGGGATCCACCGGGGAGCTGTTTTTT CASSQIRGSTGELFF
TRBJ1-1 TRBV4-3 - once TGCGCCAGCAGCCAAGATCTCAGCCGGGACACTGAAGCTTTCTTT CASSQDLSRDTEAFF
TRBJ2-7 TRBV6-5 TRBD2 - TGTGCCAGCAGTTACTCTCAAACTAGCGGGACCTACGAGCAGTACTTC CASSYSQTSGTYEQYF
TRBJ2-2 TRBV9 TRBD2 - TGTGCCAGCAGCCTACCGGGTACTAGCGGGAGGGTACTGAACACCGGGGAGCTGTTTTTT CASSLPGTSGRVLNTGELFF
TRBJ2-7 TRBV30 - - TGTGCCTGGAGTGTACAGTTCTACGAGCAGTACTTC CAWSVQFYEQYF
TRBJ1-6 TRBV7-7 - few TGTGCTAGCAGCTTAGCGCCTGGACAGTCAGGGGCTAATTCACCCCTCCACTTT CASSLAPGQSGANSPLHF
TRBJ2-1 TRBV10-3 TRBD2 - TGTGCCATCAGTGATAAGGCCGGGGGGGCCGGAAACAATGAGCAGTTCTTC CAISDKAGGAGNNEQFF
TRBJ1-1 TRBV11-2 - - TGTGCCAGCAGGGGGCCTCCGAACACTGAAGCTTTCTTT CASRGPPNTEAFF
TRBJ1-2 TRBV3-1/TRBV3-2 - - TGTGCCAGCAGCCAAGAAAGCACGCGGGGCTACACCTTC CASSQESTRGYTF
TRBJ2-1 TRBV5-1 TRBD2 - TGCGCCAGCAGCTCCCTAGCGGGAGGGGATGGTGAGCAGTTCTTC CASSSLAGGDGEQFF
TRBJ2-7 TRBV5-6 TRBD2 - TGTGCCAGCAGGAAATCCGGGACTAAAGTCTTCTACGAGCAGTACTTC CASRKSGTKVFYEQYF
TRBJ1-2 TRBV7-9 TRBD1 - TGTGCCAGCAGCCCGGGACAGGGTTGGTATGGCTACACCTTC CASSPGQGWYGYTF
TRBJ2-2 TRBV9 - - TGTGCCAGCAACCAGGGGAATGGTAACACCGGGGAGCTGTTTTTT CASNQGNGNTGELFF
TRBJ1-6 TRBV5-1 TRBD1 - TGCGCCAGCAGCCCGGGACAGGGTTATAATTCACCCCTCCACTTT CASSPGQGYNSPLHF
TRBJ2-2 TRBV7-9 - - TGTGCCAGCAGCTTCTCTTGGGGCGCCGGGGAGCTGTTTTTT CASSFSWGAGELFF
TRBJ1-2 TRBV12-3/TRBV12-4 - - TGTGCCAGCAGACCGACAGTTAACTATGGCTACACCTTC CASRPTVNYGYTF
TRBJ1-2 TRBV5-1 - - TGCGCCAGCAGACCAACAGGGTTCTTACGCGGCTACACCTTC CASRPTGFLRGYTF
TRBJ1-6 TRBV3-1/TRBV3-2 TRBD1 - TGTGCCAGCAGCCCCCAACAGGGGGCGGATTCACCCCTCCACTTT CASSPQQGADSPLHF
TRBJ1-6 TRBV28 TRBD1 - TGTGCCAGCAGCCCGAGACTGGGACAGGTCTATAATTCACCCCTCCACTTT CASSPRLGQVYNSPLHF
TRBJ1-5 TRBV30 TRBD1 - TGTGCCTGGAGTCCGGGACAGGGATACCAGCCCCAGCATTTT CAWSPGQGYQPQHF
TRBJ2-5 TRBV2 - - TGTGCCAGCCGCCGGGACACTCAAGAGACCCAGTACTTC CASRRDTQETQYF
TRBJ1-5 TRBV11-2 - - TGTGCCAGCAGCCCCGTAGGACAGAGCAATCAGCCCCAGCATTTT CASSPVGQSNQPQHF
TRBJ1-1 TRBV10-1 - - TGCGCCAGCAGTGAGTCCGGGGGCACTGAAGCTTTCTTT CASSESGGTEAFF
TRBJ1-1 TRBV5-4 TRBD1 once TGTGCCAGCAGCTTGGCGTCAGGGACAGGAATGAACACTGAAGCTTTCTTT CASSLASGTGMNTEAFF
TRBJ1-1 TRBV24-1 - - TGTGCCATCCAACCCGGGACACCAAACACTGAAGCTTTCTTT CAIQPGTPNTEAFF
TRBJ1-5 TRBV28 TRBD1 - TGTGCCAGCAGTTTCCCAGGGGGAAATCAGCCCCAGCATTTT CASSFPGGNQPQHF
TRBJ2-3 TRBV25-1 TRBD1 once TGTGCCAGCAGTGAATTTGGGACAGGAGATACGCAGTATTTT CASSEFGTGDTQYF
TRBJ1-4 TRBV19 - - TGTGCCAGTACAGGGGATTCAGGAGATGAAAAACTGTTTTTT CASTGDSGDEKLFF